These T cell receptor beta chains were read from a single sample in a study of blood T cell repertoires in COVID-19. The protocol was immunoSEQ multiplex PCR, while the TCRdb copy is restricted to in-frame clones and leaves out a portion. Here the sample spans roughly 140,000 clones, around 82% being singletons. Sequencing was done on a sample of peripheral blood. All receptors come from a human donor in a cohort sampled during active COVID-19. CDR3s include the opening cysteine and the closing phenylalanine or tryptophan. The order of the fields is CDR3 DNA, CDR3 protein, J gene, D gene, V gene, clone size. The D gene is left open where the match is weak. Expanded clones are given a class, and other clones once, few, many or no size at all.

TGTGCCAGCAGCATAGAGGGGGGGACTGGAAACACCATATATTTT | CASSIEGGTGNTIYF | TRBJ1-3 | . | TRBV9 | .
TGTGCCAGCAGCACCCTCAGTTCCTACAATGAGCAGTTCTTC | CASSTLSSYNEQFF | TRBJ2-1 | . | TRBV5-5 | .
TGTGCCAGCAGTGGAGGGGGAACCGCTGAAGCTTTCTTT | CASSGGGTAEAFF | TRBJ1-1 | . | TRBV25-1 | .
TGTGCCAGCAGCTCCGACTGGACAGGAGTGGGCTACACCTTC | CASSSDWTGVGYTF | TRBJ1-2 | TRBD1 | TRBV7-9 | .
TGTGCCAGCAGCCAACTCGGGAGCACAGATACGCAGTATTTT | CASSQLGSTDTQYF | TRBJ2-3 | . | TRBV4-2 | .
TGTGCCGGCAGCACAGATACGCAGTATTTT | CAGSTDTQYF | TRBJ2-3 | . | TRBV7-9 | .
TGTGCCAGCAGCTTGGCCTCGGGAGGCTACACCTTC | CASSLASGGYTF | TRBJ1-2 | . | TRBV7-9 | .
TGTGCCAGCAGCCCCTCAGGTAGCGGGGAGGGCACAGATACGCAGTATTTT | CASSPSGSGEGTDTQYF | TRBJ2-3 | TRBD2 | TRBV7-6 | .
TGTGCCAGCAGTTCCTGGGGGGGTGGAGATACGCAGTATTTT | CASSSWGGGDTQYF | TRBJ2-3 | TRBD2 | TRBV27 | once
TGTGCCAGCAGCCTGCTTGGGGCTAGGACCTACGAGCAGTACTTC | CASSLLGARTYEQYF | TRBJ2-7 | . | TRBV27 | .
TGTGCCAGCAGATTTGACAGGGAGCCCGATCAGCCCCAGCATTTT | CASRFDREPDQPQHF | TRBJ1-5 | TRBD1 | TRBV7-2 | .
TGCGCCAGCAGCTTTGAGGTGTGGAACGGCTACACCTTC | CASSFEVWNGYTF | TRBJ1-2 | . | TRBV5-1 | .
TGCAGCGCCGGGGTGAACACTGAAGCTTTCTTT | CSAGVNTEAFF | TRBJ1-1 | . | TRBV29-1 | .
TGTGCCAGCAGTTTATTCCGCGAGCAGTACTTC | CASSLFREQYF | TRBJ2-7 | . | TRBV12-3/TRBV12-4 | few
TGTGCCAGCACAGAACAGGCACCTGGAAACACCATATATTTT | CASTEQAPGNTIYF | TRBJ1-3 | . | TRBV28 | .
TGTGCCAGCAGTGAATTGAACAGGGGTGGATCACCCCTCCACTTT | CASSELNRGGSPLHF | TRBJ1-6 | TRBD1 | TRBV6-1 | .
TGTGCCAGCAGCTTGAACAGGGGCAATCAGCCCCAGCATTTT | CASSLNRGNQPQHF | TRBJ1-5 | . | TRBV7-2 | once
TGTGCCAGCTCACCAGGACAGGAGCTAACTGGAAACACCATATATTTT | CASSPGQELTGNTIYF | TRBJ1-3 | TRBD1 | TRBV18 | .
TGTGCCAGCAGCAGGGACAGGGATCAGCCCCAGCATTTT | CASSRDRDQPQHF | TRBJ1-5 | TRBD1 | TRBV5-6 | .
TGCGCCAGCAGCTCCTCTAGCGGGGGGGCGGGATACAATGAGCAGTTCTTC | CASSSSSGGAGYNEQFF | TRBJ2-1 | TRBD2 | TRBV5-1 | .
TGTGCCAGCAGTGCCGGGACAAAAGACGGCAATCAGCCCCAGCATTTT | CASSAGTKDGNQPQHF | TRBJ1-5 | . | TRBV6-6 | .
TGCGCCAGCAGCTTACAGGGTTACGAGCAGTACTTC | CASSLQGYEQYF | TRBJ2-7 | . | TRBV5-1 | .
TGTGCCAGCAGCTACCGGACTGTCCAAGAGACCCAGTACTTC | CASSYRTVQETQYF | TRBJ2-5 | . | TRBV5-8 | once
TGTGCCAGCAGCCATCGCAGACAGGGGGCAGAGACCCAGTACTTC | CASSHRRQGAETQYF | TRBJ2-5 | TRBD1 | TRBV3-1/TRBV3-2 | .
TGTGCCAGCAGCCAGGGGATCCGCGAGCAGTACTTC | CASSQGIREQYF | TRBJ2-7 | . | TRBV2 | .
TGTGCCAGCAGTCGCGACAGGGCCACTGAAGCTTTCTTT | CASSRDRATEAFF | TRBJ1-1 | TRBD1 | TRBV11-3 | .
TGTGCCAGTAGTACAGGGGGCTTGGGTGGCACTGAAGCTTTCTTT | CASSTGGLGGTEAFF | TRBJ1-1 | TRBD1 | TRBV19 | .
TGTGCCAGCAGCCCCATAGGCGGTAAGAGCTCCTACGAGCAGTACTTC | CASSPIGGKSSYEQYF | TRBJ2-7 | . | TRBV14 | .
TGTGCCAGCAGTGAAGCCCGGGGCGGGGGGCAAGAGACCCAGTACTTC | CASSEARGGGQETQYF | TRBJ2-5 | TRBD2 | TRBV2 | .
TGTGCCAGCAGTTCTACGGATACGCAGTATTTT | CASSSTDTQYF | TRBJ2-3 | . | TRBV12-3/TRBV12-4 | .
TGCGCCAGCAAGACAGCCTCCTACAATGAGCAGTTCTTC | CASKTASYNEQFF | TRBJ2-1 | . | TRBV10-2 | .
TGTGCCAGCAGTGAGCAGGGGAACTATGGCTACACCTTC | CASSEQGNYGYTF | TRBJ1-2 | . | TRBV2 | .
TGTGCCAGCAGTTACTCCGGTTCTCTTTCCGCCTACGAGCAGTACTTC | CASSYSGSLSAYEQYF | TRBJ2-7 | . | TRBV6-6 | .
TGCGCCAGCAGCTTGGACGCAAGACAGAACACTGAAGCTTTCTTT | CASSLDARQNTEAFF | TRBJ1-1 | . | TRBV5-1 | .
TGTGCCAGCAGCTTAGATAGAGACGGACTCTACGAGCAGTACTTC | CASSLDRDGLYEQYF | TRBJ2-7 | . | TRBV11-2 | .
TGTGCCAGTAATCCATCGGACAGGAGCTCTGGAAACACCATATATTTT | CASNPSDRSSGNTIYF | TRBJ1-3 | TRBD1 | TRBV19 | .
TGCGCCAGCAGCTTCAAGGGAGGTTCGGGCTACACCTTC | CASSFKGGSGYTF | TRBJ1-2 | . | TRBV5-1 | .
TGTGCCAGCAGTATGGGACAGGTTAAAGAGACCCAGTACTTC | CASSMGQVKETQYF | TRBJ2-5 | TRBD1 | TRBV6-5 | .
TGTGCCAGCAGCATCGGACTAGCGGGGGGGCCGGTCGAGACCCAGTACTTC | CASSIGLAGGPVETQYF | TRBJ2-5 | TRBD2 | TRBV11-2 | .
TGTGCCAGCATGGCTACGGGGGGGGCCAACGTCCTGACTTTC | CASMATGGANVLTF | TRBJ2-6 | . | TRBV28 | .
TGTGCTAGCAGCTCGGGGAGTCCGGGACAAGGGTTGGGGGCCCAGTACTTC | CASSSGSPGQGLGAQYF | TRBJ2-5 | . | TRBV7-7 | .
TGCGCCAGCAGTGATGGCAGGGGACCTATGAACACTGAAGCTTTCTTT | CASSDGRGPMNTEAFF | TRBJ1-1 | . | TRBV10-2 | .
TGTGCCAGCAGCTCGGGGGTCGGGGATACGCAGTATTTT | CASSSGVGDTQYF | TRBJ2-3 | . | TRBV7-2 | .
TGTGCCATCAGTGAGGGGAGTGGGAGAGAAAAACTGTTTTTT | CAISEGSGREKLFF | TRBJ1-4 | . | TRBV10-3 | .
TGCGCCAGCAGCGCGGGCGGGGGGAGATCTGGGGCCAACGTCCTGACTTTC | CASSAGGGRSGANVLTF | TRBJ2-6 | TRBD2 | TRBV5-1 | .
TGTGCCAGCAGCCAAGGGCTAGCGGGTTCCTACGAGCAGTACTTC | CASSQGLAGSYEQYF | TRBJ2-7 | TRBD2 | TRBV3-1/TRBV3-2 | .
TGTGCCAGTAGTATTGGAACAGGTACCTCCTACGAGCAGTACTTC | CASSIGTGTSYEQYF | TRBJ2-7 | . | TRBV19 | .
TGTGCCAGCAGTAGGGGGACAGGGGGTAATGAAAAACTGTTTTTT | CASSRGTGGNEKLFF | TRBJ1-4 | TRBD1 | TRBV6-5 | .
TGTGCCAGCAGTGTAAGGGACAGCTATGGCTACACCTTC | CASSVRDSYGYTF | TRBJ1-2 | TRBD1 | TRBV25-1 | .
TGTGCCACCAGCAGCGCGCGTTTTGAAAAACTGTTTTTT | CATSSARFEKLFF | TRBJ1-4 | . | TRBV15 | .
TGTGCCAGCAGCTTGAACCGCGGGACAGCCCAAGAGACCCAGTACTTC | CASSLNRGTAQETQYF | TRBJ2-5 | . | TRBV5-6 | .
TGCGCCAGCAGCTTAATTAGCGGAGAAGAGACCCAGTACTTC | CASSLISGEETQYF | TRBJ2-5 | . | TRBV5-1 | once
TGTGCCAGCAGTTTTTACAAAAAAACCTACGAGCAGTACTTC | CASSFYKKTYEQYF | TRBJ2-7 | . | TRBV28 | .
TGTGCCAGCAGCCCGAGAGGGGGATCACCCCTCCACTTT | CASSPRGGSPLHF | TRBJ1-6 | . | TRBV12-3/TRBV12-4 | once
TGTGCCAGCAGTTACTCGCGGGGGGCCACAGATACGCAGTATTTT | CASSYSRGATDTQYF | TRBJ2-3 | TRBD2 | TRBV6-6 | few
TGCGCCAGCAGCTTGGAAGGCAGGCAAGAGACCCAGTACTTC | CASSLEGRQETQYF | TRBJ2-5 | . | TRBV5-1 | .